This T cell receptor (beta chain) is drawn from a study of blood T cells in healthy people across ages (dated by TCRdb to the mid-2010s). Concerning the study at large: In model experiments, template switching captured about one uniquely barcoded TCR beta cDNA molecule for every two T cells. Age-related changes in TCR beta repertoire diversity were measured in the study by deep sequencing normalized with unique cDNA molecular identifiers. The donors were divided into four age groups: young (average around 16 years), middle-aged (about 39), aged (approximately 64) and long-lived (around 87). To avoid experimental bias, donors of different ages were spread randomly across the sequencing lanes. For two donors (one aged 18 to 30 and one aged 80 or older), the study analyzed two additional independent replicas of 1 million unique cDNA reads from the same blood draw.

Systemically healthy Caucasian individuals from Russia, 35 to 40 in total and aged about 6 to 95 years, were included as donors. Each donor gave about 9.8 milliliters of peripheral blood, drawn into EDTA-treated Vacutainer tubes. Ficoll-Paque density-gradient centrifugation was used to isolate PBMCs, with at least 7 million obtained per sample. Trizol reagent was used to extract total RNA from the PBMCs, yielding at least 6 micrograms per sample. The percentages of naive CD45RAhigh/CD27high T cells were determined by flow cytometry on a PBMC aliquot from every donor. This clonotype was seen ten or more times. No antigen is known for it. Base qualities are not at hand, and no much larger clone is one base apart. The CDR3 starts with the cysteine, ends with the phenylalanine, and has 15 residues. Only CDR3 DNA remains: 45 bases, in frame from the first base. The trim is 5 bases for V and 5 bases for J, with a gap of 20 bases between the germline ends. The germline V gene (reference sequence) sets CDR1 to DFQATT and CDR2 to SNEGSKA.

Study-level results and caveats: Because donor CMV infection status was unknown, age-related changes in expanded clonotypes were potentially confounded. Observed TCR beta diversity per million T cells fell roughly linearly with age, and a significant reduction was already apparent by age about 43. Estimates of total diversity based on one million sequenced T cells were considered lower bounds and underestimates. Compared with the aged group, the long-lived group had more naive CD4+ T cells, fewer expanded clones and increased TCR diversity, suggesting age selection. Since profiling was done on bulk unsorted PBMCs, naive and antigen-experienced compartments could not be conclusively compared. A strong correlation was found between observed TCR beta diversity and the percentage of naive T cells measured by flow cytometry.

The protocol used for the library was 5' RACE. Instrument used: Illumina HiSeq 2500. A second PCR of roughly 6 to 12 cycles was run with a J-beta primer mix and a sample-barcoded 5' primer. A template-switch 5' adaptor carrying 12 random nucleotides introduced a unique molecular identifier onto each TCR beta cDNA molecule. Each sample yielded at least 2.5 million CDR3-containing paired-end reads. The Mint cDNA synthesis kit, primed by a TRBC-specific oligonucleotide, was used to synthesize first-strand cDNA from all RNA. All cDNA was treated with uracil-DNA glycosylase and then went through a first 18-cycle PCR with the universal primers M1SS and BC2_uni_R. The published analysis was carried out like this. For normalization, 1 million high-quality reads were randomly selected from each sample, with every read carrying a distinct molecular identifier. Reads with shared molecular identifiers were discarded instead of being binned into consensus sequences. MiTCR, set to a Q25 quality threshold and the strictest error-elimination algorithm, was used for CDR3 identification, clonotype clustering and error correction. A nonparametric unseen species model using Euler transformation provided a lower-bound estimate of total TCR beta diversity. Using fastp trimming at Q25 and MiXCR clonotype assembly, TCRdb reanalyzed the public sequencing data and kept in-frame beta chains. CDR3 protein duplicates are merged, each entry listing the most common genes and DNA. Here the V and J calls rest on TCRdb's processing, not on the authors' analysis. The sample yields 1.5 million to 2 million distinct CDR3 sequences; about 50% were counted once. The ten largest make up roughly 2.1% of the sample.

The receptor's source is a woman in her forties in good health. Input material: blood. The V gene is TRBV20-1 and the J gene is TRBJ2-3; a tentative D match to TRBD2 spans 7 bases. The CDR3 reads CSAAAVRGGQDTQYF. The nucleotides are TGCAGTGCTGCGGCAGTAAGGGGGGGGCAAGATACGCAGTATTTT.